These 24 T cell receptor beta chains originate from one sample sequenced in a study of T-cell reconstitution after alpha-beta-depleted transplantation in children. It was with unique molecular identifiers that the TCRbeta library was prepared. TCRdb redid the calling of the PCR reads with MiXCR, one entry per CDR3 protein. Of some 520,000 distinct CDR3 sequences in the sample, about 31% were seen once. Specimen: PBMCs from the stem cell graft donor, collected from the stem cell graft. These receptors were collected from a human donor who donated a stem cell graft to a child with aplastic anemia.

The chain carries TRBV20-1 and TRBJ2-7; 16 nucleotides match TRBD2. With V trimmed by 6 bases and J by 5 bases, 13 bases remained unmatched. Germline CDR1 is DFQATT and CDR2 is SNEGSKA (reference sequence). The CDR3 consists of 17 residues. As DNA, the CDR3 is TGCAGTGCCAAGGGGGGACTAGCGGGAGGGAAGCTTGACGAGCAGTACTTC. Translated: CSAKGGLAGGKLDEQYF.

In nucleotides, the CDR3 is TGTGCCAGCAGTTACTCGAGGCAGGGGAGCTCCTATAATTCACCCCTCCACTTT. This sequence encodes CASSYSRQGSSYNSPLHF. The rearrangement links TRBV6-5 to TRBJ1-6, with D possibly matching TRBD1 (6 bases). Between the trimmed V and J ends, which lost 0 bases and 0 bases, there was a span of 12 bases. This CDR3 region has 18 residues. CDR1 and CDR2 (germline): MNHEY, SVGAGI.

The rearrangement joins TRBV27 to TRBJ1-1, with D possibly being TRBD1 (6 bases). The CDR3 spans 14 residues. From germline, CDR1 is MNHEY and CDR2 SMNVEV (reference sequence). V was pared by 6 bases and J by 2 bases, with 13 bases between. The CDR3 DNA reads TGTGCCAGCAGGAGCTCGGGACAAAACACTGAAGCTTTCTTT. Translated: CASRSSGQNTEAFF.

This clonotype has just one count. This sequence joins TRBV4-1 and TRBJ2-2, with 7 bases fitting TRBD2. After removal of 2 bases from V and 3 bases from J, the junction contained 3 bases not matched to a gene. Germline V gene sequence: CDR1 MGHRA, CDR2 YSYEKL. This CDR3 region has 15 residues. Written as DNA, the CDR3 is TGCGCCAGCAGCCAATACGCGGGAGACACCGGGGAGCTGTTTTTT. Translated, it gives CASSQYAGDTGELFF.

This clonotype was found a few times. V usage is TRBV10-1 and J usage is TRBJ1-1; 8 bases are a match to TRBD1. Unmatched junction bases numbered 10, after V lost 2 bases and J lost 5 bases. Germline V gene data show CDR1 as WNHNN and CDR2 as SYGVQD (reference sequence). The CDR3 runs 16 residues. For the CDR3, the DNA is TGCGCCAGCAGTGAGGAGGGGGACCACAGGGGGACTGAAGCTTTCTTT. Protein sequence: CASSEEGDHRGTEAFF.

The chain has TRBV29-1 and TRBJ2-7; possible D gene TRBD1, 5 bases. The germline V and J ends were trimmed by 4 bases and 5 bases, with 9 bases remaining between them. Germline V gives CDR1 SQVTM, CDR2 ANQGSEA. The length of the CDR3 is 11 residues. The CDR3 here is CSVGQGDEQYV. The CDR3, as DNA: TGCAGCGTTGGGCAGGGCGACGAGCAGTACGTC.

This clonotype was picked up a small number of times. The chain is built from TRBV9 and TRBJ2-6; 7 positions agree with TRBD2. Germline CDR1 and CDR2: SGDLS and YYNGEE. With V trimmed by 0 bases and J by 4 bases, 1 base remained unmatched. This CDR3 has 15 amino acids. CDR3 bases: TGTGCCAGCAGCGTAGGCGGGAGCGGGGCCAACGTCCTGACTTTC. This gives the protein CASSVGGSGANVLTF.

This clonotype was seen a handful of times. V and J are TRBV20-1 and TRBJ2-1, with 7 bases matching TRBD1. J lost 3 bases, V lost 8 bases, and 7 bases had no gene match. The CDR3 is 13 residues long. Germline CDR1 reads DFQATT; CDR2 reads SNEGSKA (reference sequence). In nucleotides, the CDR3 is TGCAGTTTCCTCCGACAGGGCTACAATGAGCAGTTCTTC. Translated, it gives CSFLRQGYNEQFF.

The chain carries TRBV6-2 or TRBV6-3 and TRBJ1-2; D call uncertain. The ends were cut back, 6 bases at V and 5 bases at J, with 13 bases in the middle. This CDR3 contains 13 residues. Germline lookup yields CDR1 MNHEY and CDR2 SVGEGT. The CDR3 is CASSRTDTYGYTF. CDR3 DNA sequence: TGTGCCAGCAGCCGTACGGATACTTATGGCTACACCTTC.

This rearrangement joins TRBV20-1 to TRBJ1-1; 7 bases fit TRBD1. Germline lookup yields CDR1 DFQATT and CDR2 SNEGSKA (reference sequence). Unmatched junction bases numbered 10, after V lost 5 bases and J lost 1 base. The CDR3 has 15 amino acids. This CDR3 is CSALDRVAENTEAFF. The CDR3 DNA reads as TGCAGTGCTTTAGACAGGGTAGCAGAGAACACTGAAGCTTTCTTT.

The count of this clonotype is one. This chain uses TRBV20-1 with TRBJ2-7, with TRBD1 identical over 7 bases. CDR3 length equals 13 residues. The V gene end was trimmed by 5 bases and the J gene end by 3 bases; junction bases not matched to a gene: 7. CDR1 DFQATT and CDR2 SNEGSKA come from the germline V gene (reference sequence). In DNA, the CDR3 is TGCAGTGCTGCCGGGACAGCGTTCTACGAGCAGTACTTC. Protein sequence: CSAAGTAFYEQYF.

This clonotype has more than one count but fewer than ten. The CDR3 DNA reads as TGTGCCAGCAGCTTAGAAGCGGGAGAACACCTTGAGCAGTACGTC. This translates into CASSLEAGEHLEQYV. J is TRBJ2-7 and V is TRBV7-2; 8 bases fit TRBD2. J was trimmed by 7 bases and V by 1 base; bases with no gene match: 9. The CDR3 sequence is 15 residues long. Germline V gene data show CDR1 as SGHTA and CDR2 as FQGNSA.

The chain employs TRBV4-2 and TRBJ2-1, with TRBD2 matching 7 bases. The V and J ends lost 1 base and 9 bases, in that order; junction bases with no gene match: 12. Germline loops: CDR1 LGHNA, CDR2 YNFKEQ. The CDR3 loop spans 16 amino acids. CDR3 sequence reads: CASSQGWGRAAGEQFF. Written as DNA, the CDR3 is TGTGCCAGCAGCCAAGGGTGGGGGAGGGCCGCGGGTGAGCAGTTCTTC.

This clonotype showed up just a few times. CDR3 sequence: CASSALGGQGAWDTEAFF. For the CDR3, the DNA is TGCGCCAGCAGCGCCCTAGGGGGACAGGGGGCCTGGGACACTGAAGCTTTCTTT. The chain links TRBV5-1 to TRBJ1-1, with TRBD1 matching over 12 bases. The CDR3 runs 18 residues. V lost 4 bases, J lost 3 bases, and 13 bases stayed unmatched. In germline, CDR1 is SGHRS, CDR2 YFSETQ.

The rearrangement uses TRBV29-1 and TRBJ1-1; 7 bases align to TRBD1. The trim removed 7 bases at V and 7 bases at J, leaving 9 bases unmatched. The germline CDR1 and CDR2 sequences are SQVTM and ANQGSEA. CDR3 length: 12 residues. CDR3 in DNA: TGCAGCGGTGCGACAGGGACCAGTGAAGCTTTCTTT. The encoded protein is CSGATGTSEAFF.

Here the CDR3 reads CASSFPGQGYEQYF. As DNA, the CDR3 is TGTGCCAGCAGCTTCCCGGGACAGGGTTACGAGCAGTACTTC. The rearrangement links TRBV7-9 to TRBJ2-7; TRBD1 agrees at 9 bases. In germline, CDR1 is SEHNR, CDR2 FQNEAQ (reference sequence). J gave up 4 bases and V 3 bases, and 4 bases lay outside the gene matches. This CDR3 has 14 residues.

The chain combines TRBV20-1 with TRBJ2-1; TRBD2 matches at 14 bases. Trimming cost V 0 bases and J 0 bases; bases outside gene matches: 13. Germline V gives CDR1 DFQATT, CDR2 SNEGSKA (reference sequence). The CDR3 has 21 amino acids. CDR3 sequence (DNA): TGCAGTGCTAGAGATGCCCCGGGGGGACTAGCGGGAGAGAGCTCCTACAATGAGCAGTTCTTC. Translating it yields CSARDAPGGLAGESSYNEQFF.

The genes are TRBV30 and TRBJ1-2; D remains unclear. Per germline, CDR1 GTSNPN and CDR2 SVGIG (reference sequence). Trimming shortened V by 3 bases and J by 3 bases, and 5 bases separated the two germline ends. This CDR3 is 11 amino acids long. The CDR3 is CAWRDYYGYTF. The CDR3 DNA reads TGTGCCTGGAGGGACTACTATGGCTACACCTTC.

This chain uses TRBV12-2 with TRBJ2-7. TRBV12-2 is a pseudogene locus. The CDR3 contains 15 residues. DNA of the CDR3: TGTGCAAGTCGCTCAGGGGATGCGGAGCCCCCTCGGAAGTACGTC. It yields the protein CASRSGDAEPPRKYV.

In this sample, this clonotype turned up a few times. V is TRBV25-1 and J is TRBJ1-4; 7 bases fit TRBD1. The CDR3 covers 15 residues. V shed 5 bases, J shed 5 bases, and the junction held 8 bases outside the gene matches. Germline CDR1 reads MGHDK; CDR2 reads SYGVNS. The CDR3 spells CASSPEGASNEKLFF. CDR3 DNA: TGTGCCAGCAGTCCTGAGGGGGCATCGAATGAAAAACTGTTTTTT.

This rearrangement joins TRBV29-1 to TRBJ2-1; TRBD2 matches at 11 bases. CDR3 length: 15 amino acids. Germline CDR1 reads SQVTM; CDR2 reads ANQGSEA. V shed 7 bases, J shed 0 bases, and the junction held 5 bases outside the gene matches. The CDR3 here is CSADTSGSSYNEQFF. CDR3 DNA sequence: TGCAGCGCCGACACTAGCGGGAGCTCCTACAATGAGCAGTTCTTC.

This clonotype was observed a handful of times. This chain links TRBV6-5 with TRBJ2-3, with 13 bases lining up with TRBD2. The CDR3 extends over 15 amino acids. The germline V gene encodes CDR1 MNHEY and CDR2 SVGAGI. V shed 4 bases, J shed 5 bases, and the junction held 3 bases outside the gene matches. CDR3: CASSLGLAGLDTQYF. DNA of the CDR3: TGTGCCAGCAGTTTGGGACTAGCGGGATTAGATACGCAGTATTTT.

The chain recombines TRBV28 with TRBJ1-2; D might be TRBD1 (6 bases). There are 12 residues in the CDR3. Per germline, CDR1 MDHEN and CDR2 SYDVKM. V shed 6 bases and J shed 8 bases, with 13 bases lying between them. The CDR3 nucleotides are TGTGCCAGCAGGGCCGGACAGCGAGGCTACACCTTC. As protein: CASRAGQRGYTF.

CDR3 amino acids: CASSLASTEAFF. CDR3 bases: TGCGCCAGCAGCTTGGCTAGCACTGAAGCTTTCTTT. The gene calls are TRBV5-1 and TRBJ1-1; D gene unclear. CDR1 is SGHRS and CDR2 is YFSETQ in the germline V gene. V gave up 0 bases and J gave up 4 bases, with 4 bases separating them. This CDR3 contains 12 residues.